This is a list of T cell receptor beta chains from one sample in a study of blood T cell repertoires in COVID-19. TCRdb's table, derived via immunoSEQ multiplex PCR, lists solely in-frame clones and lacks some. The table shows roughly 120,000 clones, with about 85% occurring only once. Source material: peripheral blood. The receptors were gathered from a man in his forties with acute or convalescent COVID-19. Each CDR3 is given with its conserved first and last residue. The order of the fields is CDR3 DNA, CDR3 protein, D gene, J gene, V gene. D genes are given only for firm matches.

DNA: TGTGCCAGCAGCTTAGGGGCTAGCGGGGGCGGCGAGCAGTACTTC; CDR3: CASSLGASGGGEQYF; D: TRBD2; J: TRBJ2-7; V: TRBV7-6
DNA: TGTGCCAGCAGCCGACAGATAAATGAAAAACTGTTTTTT; CDR3: CASSRQINEKLFF; D: .; J: TRBJ1-4; V: TRBV6-5
DNA: TGTGCCAGTAGTCTGCGGGGCGCGTCCTACAATGAGCAGTTCTTC; CDR3: CASSLRGASYNEQFF; D: .; J: TRBJ2-1; V: TRBV19
DNA: TGTGCCAGCAGCTTAGTGGGCCAGTCTTACGGGCAGTACTTC; CDR3: CASSLVGQSYGQYF; D: .; J: TRBJ2-7; V: TRBV11-2
DNA: TGCGCCAGCAGTGAGGGGCTAGCGGGGAGATACAATGAGCAGTTCTTC; CDR3: CASSEGLAGRYNEQFF; D: TRBD2; J: TRBJ2-1; V: TRBV10-1
DNA: TGTGCCAGCAGCCCGGGACTAGGCGGGTACGAGCAGTACTTC; CDR3: CASSPGLGGYEQYF; D: TRBD2; J: TRBJ2-7; V: TRBV7-2
DNA: TGTGCCAGCAGCTTACAGGAGGGTCAGCCCCAGCATTTT; CDR3: CASSLQEGQPQHF; D: .; J: TRBJ1-5; V: TRBV7-6
DNA: TGCGCCAGCAGCTTGGCCCCTGGGACACCGAACACTGAAGCTTTCTTT; CDR3: CASSLAPGTPNTEAFF; D: .; J: TRBJ1-1; V: TRBV5-1
DNA: TGTGCCAGCAGCCCCGGGGTTGACCGCGCCATATATTTT; CDR3: CASSPGVDRAIYF; D: .; J: TRBJ1-3; V: TRBV7-2
DNA: TGTGCCAGCAGTGAAGCCACCCGCATCCGGCAGGGTCAGGACTATGGCTACACCTTC; CDR3: CASSEATRIRQGQDYGYTF; D: .; J: TRBJ1-2; V: TRBV6-1
DNA: TGTGCCAGCAGCCAAGGGGTCGGGAATCAGCCCCAGCATTTT; CDR3: CASSQGVGNQPQHF; D: .; J: TRBJ1-5; V: TRBV9
DNA: TGCGCCAGCAGCCAAGAGATTGCATGGGGGGGCCTATTTGAAGCTTTCTTT; CDR3: CASSQEIAWGGLFEAFF; D: .; J: TRBJ1-1; V: TRBV4-3
DNA: TGTGCCAGTAGTCCTCGGGGGGCAACCCGCTCTGGGGCCAACGTCCTGACTTTC; CDR3: CASSPRGATRSGANVLTF; D: .; J: TRBJ2-6; V: TRBV19